This T cell receptor (beta chain) was captured by sequencing in a study of blood T cell repertoires in COVID-19. The V and J ends lost 4 bases and 4 bases respectively, with 17 bases between them. Per the germline V gene, CDR1 is SGDLS and CDR2 is YYNGEE. The CDR3 is made up of 15 amino acids. Followed longitudinally, the Seattle patients had been enrolled during active infection. In the original processing: Amplified reference gene primers provided the basis for estimating nucleated cell counts. TCRdb's copy holds only in-frame clones and misses some; the assay was immunoSEQ multiplex PCR. V, J and clone size reflect that table, while D and trimming were determined from the DNA. Of about 75,000 clones listed, about 86% were seen once; the top ten hold 6.3%.

Sample: peripheral blood. The sequence came from a man older than 75 with COVID-19, enrolled during active disease. V and J are TRBV9 and TRBJ1-2; D possibly corresponds to TRBD1 (5 bases). The CDR3 spells CASSPTGGAVYGYTF. The CDR3 nucleotides read TGTGCCAGCAGCCCCACAGGAGGGGCAGTCTATGGCTACACCTTC.